The 29 T cell receptor beta chains below were found in one sample sequenced in a study of PD-1 blockade in classical Hodgkin lymphoma. Method: immunoSEQ multiplex PCR; TCRdb's copy keeps in-frame clones and lacks some. The profile shows some 93,000 clones, 85% to 90% of them singletons. Each and every patient relapsed after autologous stem cell transplantation, and patients got differing brentuximab vedotin exposure. The material sequenced was peripheral blood mononuclear cells (PBMCs), taken before the second cycle of nivolumab. Receptors originate from a human donor with classical Hodgkin lymphoma.

The chain employs TRBV6-5 and TRBJ1-6, with 8 bases that match TRBD1. The germline gives CDR1 MNHEY, CDR2 SVGAGI. Losses at the gene ends were 7 bases for V and 4 bases for J; bases not matched to a gene: 3. The CDR3 loop spans 14 amino acids. The chain's CDR3 is CASKDRVYNSPLHF. The CDR3 nucleotides are TGTGCCAGCAAGGACAGGGTTTATAATTCACCCCTCCACTTT.

This clone was observed a handful of times. The V call is TRBV5-1, the J call TRBJ2-5; no firm D call. This CDR3 spans 15 amino acids. Looked up from germline, CDR1 is SGHRS and CDR2 is YFSETQ. Trimming stripped 5 bases from V and 4 bases from J, with 18 bases between. The CDR3 DNA sequence: TGCGCCAGCAGAGAGGCCATTGGGAAATCAGAGACCCAGTACTTC. Its translation: CASREAIGKSETQYF.

The chain carries TRBV11-2 and TRBJ2-3; D call uncertain. V gave up 3 bases and J gave up 2 bases, with 6 bases separating them. The length of the CDR3 is 13 residues. The V gene's germline CDR1 is SGHAT and CDR2 FQNNGV. The chain's CDR3 is CASSLVHTDTQYF. The CDR3 nucleotides read TGTGCCAGCAGCTTGGTCCACACAGATACGCAGTATTTT. The whole variable domain, remainder taken from reference TRBV11-2 and TRBJ2-3, is EAGVAQSPRYKIIEKRQSVAFWCNPISGHATLYWYQQILGQGPKLLIQFQNNGVVDDSQLPKDRFSAERLKGVDSTLKIQPAKLEDSAVYLCASSLVHTDTQYFGPGTRLTVL.

This rearrangement joins TRBV29-1 to TRBJ2-2; TRBD2 aligns across 8 bases. Germline lookup yields CDR1 SQVTM and CDR2 ANQGSEA. After removal of 2 bases from V and 0 bases from J, the junction contained 5 bases not matched to a gene. The CDR3 loop spans 16 amino acids. CDR3 loop: CSVEPAGAANTGELFF. As DNA, the CDR3 is TGCAGCGTTGAACCAGCGGGAGCTGCGAACACCGGGGAGCTGTTTTTT.

This sequence joins TRBV2 and TRBJ2-2; tentatively, D is TRBD2 (5 bases). The CDR3 has 16 residues. Germline V gives CDR1 SNHLY, CDR2 FYNNEI. V lost 5 bases and J 0 bases, leaving 13 bases between the germline ends. In nucleotides, the CDR3 is TGTGCCAGCAGTCCTAAGCGGTCCGCGAACACCGGGGAGCTGTTTTTT. Translating it yields CASSPKRSANTGELFF.

The CDR3 bases are TGCGCCAGCAGTGGCCCTAGCGGGGGGTGGAATGAGCAGTTCTTC. Its translation is CASSGPSGGWNEQFF. This chain uses TRBV5-1 with TRBJ2-1; 11 bases are shared with TRBD2. The CDR3 consists of 15 residues. Germline V gene data show CDR1 as SGHRS and CDR2 as YFSETQ. V shed 5 bases, J shed 7 bases, and the junction held 8 bases outside the gene matches.

The J gene is TRBJ1-2, the V gene TRBV6-1, with D possibly TRBD1 on 5 matching bases. From germline, CDR1 is MNHNS and CDR2 SASEGT. The V end was cut by 8 bases, the J end by 6 bases, with 16 bases between. This CDR3 comprises 13 residues. The CDR3 loop is CASDRAGYDGYTF. Written as DNA, the CDR3 is TGTGCCAGCGATAGGGCAGGGTATGATGGCTACACCTTC.

The V call is TRBV10-3, the J call TRBJ1-2; TRBD1 agrees at 8 bases. CDR1 is ENHRY, CDR2 SYGVKD, per germline. Trimming took 5 bases from V and 6 from J; bases not matched to a gene: 8. The CDR3 spans 14 residues. The CDR3 loop is CAISITGGRDGYTF. The CDR3 DNA sequence: TGTGCCATCAGTATCACAGGGGGACGGGATGGCTACACCTTC.

This rearrangement joins TRBV2 to TRBJ1-6; no clear D. Germline CDR1 and CDR2: SNHLY and FYNNEI. V was pared by 1 base and J by 5 bases, with 9 bases between. The CDR3 spans 15 residues. CDR3 nucleotide sequence: TGTGCCAGCAGTGAAGGGGGTCAGAATAATTCACCCCTCCACTTT. It specifies CASSEGGQNNSPLHF.

The J gene is TRBJ2-7, the V gene TRBV14, with D perhaps TRBD2 (5 bases). Trimming stripped 0 bases from V and 2 bases from J, with 8 bases between. This CDR3 has 14 residues. Germline CDR1 SGHDN, CDR2 FVKESK. Here the CDR3 reads CASSQELAPYEQYF. CDR3 DNA sequence: TGTGCCAGCAGCCAAGAGCTAGCACCCTACGAGCAGTACTTC.

This sequence joins TRBV6-5 and TRBJ2-2, with D possibly matching TRBD1 (5 bases). The CDR3 loop spans 14 amino acids. CDR1 is MNHEY and CDR2 is SVGAGI in the germline V gene. Trimming took off 0 bases at V and 4 bases at J, with 6 bases between the two ends. Written as DNA, the CDR3 is TGTGCCAGCAGTTACTCACAGGCCACCGGGGAGCTGTTTTTT. Translating it yields CASSYSQATGELFF.

The chain joins TRBV10-3 to TRBJ2-5; 8 bases fit TRBD1. The V segment lost 2 bases and the J segment 5 bases; nucleotides outside the gene matches: 4. The V gene's germline CDR1 is ENHRY and CDR2 SYGVKD. The CDR3 sequence is 14 residues long. Here the CDR3 reads CAISEAGGPETQYF. The CDR3 DNA reads as TGTGCCATCAGTGAGGCAGGGGGCCCGGAGACCCAGTACTTC.

The chain combines TRBV4-1 with TRBJ2-6; 9 positions agree with TRBD1. CDR1 and CDR2 (germline): MGHRA, YSYEKL. J gave up 2 bases and V 4 bases, and 6 bases lay outside the gene matches. The CDR3 consists of 17 residues. The DNA for the CDR3 is TGCGCCAGCAGCCCGGGACAGGGCTCGGCTGGGGCCAACGTCCTGACTTTC. It codes for CASSPGQGSAGANVLTF.

V and J are TRBV10-3 and TRBJ2-5; either TRBD1 or TRBD2 may supply D (5 bases each). V was trimmed by 0 bases and J by 0 bases, leaving 11 bases between them. CDR3 length: 16 residues. Germline-derived CDR1 and CDR2 are ENHRY and SYGVKD. The chain's CDR3 is CAISESEEGHQETQYF. CDR3 nucleotides: TGTGCCATCAGTGAGTCCGAAGAGGGACACCAAGAGACCCAGTACTTC.

The chain carries TRBV5-1 and TRBJ2-7; D unclear. The CDR3 runs to 11 residues. CDR1 SGHRS and CDR2 YFSETQ come from the germline V gene. Trimming removed 3 bases from V and 2 bases from J, with 3 bases in between. The DNA of the CDR3 is TGCGCCAGCAGCTCCCCCTACGAGCAGTACTTC. This gives the protein CASSSPYEQYF.

This clone has a handful of counts. The chain links TRBV6-5 to TRBJ1-6; D perhaps matches TRBD1 (5 bases). CDR3 length equals 13 residues. Trimming left V 7 bases short and J 9 bases short, with 13 bases between. Germline V gene sequence: CDR1 MNHEY, CDR2 SVGAGI. The CDR3 DNA is TGTGCCAGCACCTCCGGGGGGACTTCACCCCTCCACTTT. It is translated as CASTSGGTSPLHF.

The chain uses TRBV18 and TRBJ1-3, with D maybe TRBD1 (6 bases). The V gene lost 1 base and the J gene lost 1 base, with 8 bases spanning the gap. The germline V gene has CDR1 KGHSH and CDR2 LQKENI. The CDR3 is made up of 15 amino acids. Here the CDR3 reads CASSPQQGSGNTIYF. CDR3 in DNA: TGTGCCAGCTCACCACAACAGGGTTCTGGAAACACCATATATTTT. Complete variable domain (other parts from reference TRBV18 and TRBJ1-3): NAGVMQNPRHLVRRRGQEARLRCSPMKGHSHVYWYRQLPEEGLKFMVYLQKENIIDESGMPKERFSAEFPKEGPSILRIQQVVRGDSAAYFCASSPQQGSGNTIYFGEGSWLTVV.

V and J are TRBV27 and TRBJ2-7; 11 nucleotides align to TRBD2. Germline trimming cut 8 bases from V and 6 bases from J; bases unmatched to any gene: 12. CDR1 and CDR2 from the germline V gene are MNHEY and SMNVEV (reference sequence). This CDR3 spans 15 amino acids. CDR3 sequence: CASALTLAGAAEQYF. In nucleotides, the CDR3 is TGTGCCAGCGCTCTCACACTAGCGGGAGCTGCCGAGCAGTACTTC.

The chain uses TRBV19 and TRBJ2-1; D is unresolved. V was clipped by 0 bases and J by 0 bases, with 15 bases between them. This CDR3 region has 18 residues. Germline assignment: CDR1 LNHDA and CDR2 SQIVND (reference sequence). In DNA, the CDR3 is TGTGCCAGTAGTATAGAAAGGTCCGTGTTCTTCTCCTACAATGAGCAGTTCTTC. This encodes CASSIERSVFFSYNEQFF.

The chain has TRBV2 and TRBJ1-3, with D uncertain. Germline CDR1 is SNHLY and CDR2 is FYNNEI. The V and J ends lost 10 bases and 0 bases respectively, with 7 bases between them. The CDR3 is 12 residues long. CDR3 amino acids: CATKTSGNTIYF. The CDR3 nucleotides are TGTGCCACCAAGACCTCTGGAAACACCATATATTTT.

This rearrangement joins TRBV7-9 to TRBJ2-3; D call uncertain. Germline CDR1 and CDR2: SEHNR and FQNEAQ (reference sequence). CDR3 length equals 15 residues. Trimming took off 1 base at V and 0 bases at J, with 8 bases between the two ends. The CDR3 nucleotides read TGTGCCAGCAGCTTAGTCGACCCTAGCACAGATACGCAGTATTTT. This sequence encodes CASSLVDPSTDTQYF.

V is TRBV7-9 and J is TRBJ2-7; 7 bases are a match to TRBD2. Trimming at V came to 1 base and at J to 2 bases, leaving 2 bases not matched to a gene. The CDR3 has 14 residues. CDR1 and CDR2 from the germline V gene are SEHNR and FQNEAQ (reference sequence). CDR3 nucleotide sequence: TGTGCCAGCAGCTTAGGCCTAGCGGCCTACGAGCAGTACTTC. Translating it yields CASSLGLAAYEQYF.

There are a few counts of this clone. J is TRBJ2-7 and V is TRBV30; 7 bases map to TRBD2. Trimming took 0 bases from V and 2 from J; bases not matched to a gene: 4. The CDR3 totals 14 residues. Per germline, CDR1 GTSNPN and CDR2 SVGIG (reference sequence). CDR3 in amino acids: CAWSVYGRAYEQYF. CDR3 coding DNA: TGTGCCTGGAGTGTATATGGGAGGGCCTACGAGCAGTACTTC.

The J gene is TRBJ2-7, the V gene TRBV10-3, with a tentative D call TRBD2 (6 bases). Germline V gene lookup returns CDR1 ENHRY and CDR2 SYGVKD. V was shortened by 4 bases and J by 0 bases, with 13 bases between the two germline ends. The CDR3 length is 15 residues. CDR3 sequence reads: CAISAGTQDSYEQYF. The CDR3 DNA is TGTGCCATCAGTGCCGGGACTCAAGACTCCTACGAGCAGTACTTC.

J is TRBJ1-4 and V is TRBV15; D gene ambiguous. The CDR3 contains 14 residues. Trimming took off 2 bases at V and 8 bases at J, with 12 bases between the two ends. The germline V gene encodes CDR1 LNHNV and CDR2 YYDKDF (reference sequence). In DNA, the CDR3 is TGTGCCACCAGCAGACCCATGACGATGGAAAAACTGTTTTTT. As protein: CATSRPMTMEKLFF.

The gene calls are TRBV7-6 and TRBJ2-7; D might be TRBD1 (6 bases). Germline lookup yields CDR1 SGHVS and CDR2 FNYEAQ. Trimming shortened V by 2 bases and J by 3 bases, and 8 bases separated the two germline ends. The CDR3 runs 13 residues. The CDR3 here is CASSLPGDYEQYF. The CDR3 DNA reads as TGTGCCAGCAGCTTACCAGGGGACTACGAGCAGTACTTC.

As concerns this clone: The sample contains more than one DNA sequence encoding this CDR3. The chain couples TRBV7-2 to TRBJ1-3, with D possibly being TRBD1 (5 bases). Germline V gene sequence: CDR1 SGHTA, CDR2 FQGNSA. CDR3 length equals 14 residues. Trimming shortened V by 1 base and J by 4 bases, and 8 bases separated the two germline ends. In DNA form, the CDR3 reads TGTGCCAGCAGCTTAGGAGGGGCCGGAAACACCATATATTTT. Residues: CASSLGGAGNTIYF. The whole variable domain, remainder taken from reference TRBV7-2 and TRBJ1-3, is GAGVSQSPSNKVTEKGKDVELRCDPISGHTALYWYRQSLGQGLEFLIYFQGNSAPDKSGLPSDRFSAERTGGSVSTLTIQRTQQEDSAVYLCASSLGGAGNTIYFGEGSWLTVV.

The rearrangement joins TRBV7-9 to TRBJ2-5; a possible D gene is TRBD1 (5 bases). V was cut by 6 bases and J by 1 base, with 9 bases left in between. Germline CDR1 reads SEHNR; CDR2 reads FQNEAQ (reference sequence). This CDR3 has 13 amino acids. As DNA, the CDR3 is TGTGCCAGCAGACGCGACAGCCAAGAGACCCAGTACTTC. Translation: CASRRDSQETQYF.

J is TRBJ2-6 and V is TRBV28; D call uncertain. Looked up from germline, CDR1 is MDHEN and CDR2 is SYDVKM. This CDR3 has 15 residues. Trimming stripped 5 bases from V and 0 bases from J, with 8 bases between. This CDR3 is CASSPENSGANVLTF. The CDR3 coding sequence is TGTGCCAGCAGTCCAGAAAACTCTGGGGCCAACGTCCTGACTTTC. Based on the CDR3 plus reference TRBV28 and TRBJ2-6, the full variable domain is DVKVTQSSRYLVKRTGEKVFLECVQDMDHENMFWYRQDPGLGLRLIYFSYDVKMKEKGDIPEGYSVSREKKERFSLILESASTNQTSMYLCASSPENSGANVLTFGAGSRLTVL.